This passage covers 2 T cell receptor beta chains from one sample sequenced in a study of CD8+ T cells in alopecia areata. Regarding treatment: oral pan-JAK inhibitor, 5-10 mg twice daily. Extracted RNA was reverse transcribed into cDNA, the sequencing template. This table comes from immunoSEQ multiplex PCR, and its TCRdb copy is limited to in-frame clones, with some not included. The table includes about 100,000 clones, 50% to 60% detected once. The source was CD8+ T cells sorted from blood, collected between weeks 55 and 65, from a patient treated with tofacitinib. These receptors came from a human donor with alopecia areata.

This chain joins TRBV6-5 and TRBJ2-7; tentative D call: TRBD1 (5 bases). Trimming stripped 0 bases from V and 6 bases from J, with 9 bases between. The CDR3 sequence is 13 residues long. Germline CDR1 is MNHEY and CDR2 is SVGAGI. The CDR3 protein is CASSYSKGSEQYF. In nucleotides, the CDR3 is TGTGCCAGCAGTTACTCCAAGGGGTCCGAGCAGTACTTC.

V is TRBV10-2 and J is TRBJ1-2; D is perhaps TRBD1 (5 bases). V was shortened by 7 bases and J by 4 bases, with 10 bases between the two germline ends. Germline V gene sequence: CDR1 WSHSY, CDR2 SAAADI. The CDR3 runs 12 residues. The CDR3 nucleotides read TGCGCCAGCAACGAGGGGAGCTATGGCTACACCTTC. Its protein product is CASNEGSYGYTF.